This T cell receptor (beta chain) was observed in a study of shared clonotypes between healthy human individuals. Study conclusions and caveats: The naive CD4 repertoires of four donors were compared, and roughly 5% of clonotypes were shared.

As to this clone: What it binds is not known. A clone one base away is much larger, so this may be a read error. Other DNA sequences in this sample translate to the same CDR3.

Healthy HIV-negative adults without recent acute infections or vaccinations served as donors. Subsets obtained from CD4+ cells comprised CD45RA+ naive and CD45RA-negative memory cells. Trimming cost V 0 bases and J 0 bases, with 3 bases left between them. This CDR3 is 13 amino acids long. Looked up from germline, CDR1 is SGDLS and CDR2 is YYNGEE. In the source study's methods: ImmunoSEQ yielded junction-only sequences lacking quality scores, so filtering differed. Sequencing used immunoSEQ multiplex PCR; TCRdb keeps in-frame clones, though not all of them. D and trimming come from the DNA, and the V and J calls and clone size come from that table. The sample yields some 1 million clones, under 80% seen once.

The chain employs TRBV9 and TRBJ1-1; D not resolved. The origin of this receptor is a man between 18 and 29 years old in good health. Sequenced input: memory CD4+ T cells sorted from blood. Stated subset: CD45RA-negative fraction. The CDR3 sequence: CASSVALNTEAFF. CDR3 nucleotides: TGTGCCAGCAGCGTAGCGCTGAACACTGAAGCTTTCTTT.